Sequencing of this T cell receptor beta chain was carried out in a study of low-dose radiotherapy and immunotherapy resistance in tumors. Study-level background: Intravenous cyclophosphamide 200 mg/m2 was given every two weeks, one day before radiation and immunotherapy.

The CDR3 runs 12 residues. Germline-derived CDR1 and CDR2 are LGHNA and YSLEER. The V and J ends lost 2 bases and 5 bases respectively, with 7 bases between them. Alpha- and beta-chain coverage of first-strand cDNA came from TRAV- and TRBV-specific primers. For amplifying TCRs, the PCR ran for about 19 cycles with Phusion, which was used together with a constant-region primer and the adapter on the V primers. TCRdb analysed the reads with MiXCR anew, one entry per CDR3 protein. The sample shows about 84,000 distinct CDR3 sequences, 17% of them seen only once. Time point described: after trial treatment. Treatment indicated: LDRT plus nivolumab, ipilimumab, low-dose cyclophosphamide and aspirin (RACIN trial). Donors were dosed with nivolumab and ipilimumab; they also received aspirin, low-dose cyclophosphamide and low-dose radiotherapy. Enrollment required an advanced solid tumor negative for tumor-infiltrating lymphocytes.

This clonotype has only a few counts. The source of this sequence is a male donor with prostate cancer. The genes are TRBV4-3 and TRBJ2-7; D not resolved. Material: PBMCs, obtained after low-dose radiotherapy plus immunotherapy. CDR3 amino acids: CASSQNGNEQYF. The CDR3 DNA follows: TGCGCCAGCAGCCAAAATGGCAACGAGCAGTACTTC.